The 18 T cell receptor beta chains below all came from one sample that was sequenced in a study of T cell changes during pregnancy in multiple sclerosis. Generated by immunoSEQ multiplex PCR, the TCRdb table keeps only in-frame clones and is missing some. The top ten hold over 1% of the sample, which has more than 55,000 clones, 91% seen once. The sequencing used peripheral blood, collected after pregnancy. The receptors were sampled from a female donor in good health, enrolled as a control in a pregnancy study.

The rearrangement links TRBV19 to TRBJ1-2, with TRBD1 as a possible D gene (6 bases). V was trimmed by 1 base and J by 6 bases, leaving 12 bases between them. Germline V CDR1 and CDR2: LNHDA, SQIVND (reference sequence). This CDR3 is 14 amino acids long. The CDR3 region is CASSIAGTYDGYTF. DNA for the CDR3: TGTGCCAGTAGTATAGCCGGGACATATGATGGCTACACCTTC. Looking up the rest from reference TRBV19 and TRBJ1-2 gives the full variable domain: DGGITQSPKYLFRKEGQNVTLSCEQNLNHDAMYWYRQDPGQGLRLIYYSQIVNDFQKGDIAEGYSVSREKKESFPLTVTSAQKNPTAFYLCASSIAGTYDGYTFGSGTRLTVV.

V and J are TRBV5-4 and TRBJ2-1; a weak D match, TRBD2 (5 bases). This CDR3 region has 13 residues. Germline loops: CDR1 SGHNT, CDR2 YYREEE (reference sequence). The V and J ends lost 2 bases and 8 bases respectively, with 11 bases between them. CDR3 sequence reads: CASSFYGVDEQFF. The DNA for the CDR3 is TGTGCCAGCAGCTTTTACGGGGTCGATGAGCAGTTCTTC.

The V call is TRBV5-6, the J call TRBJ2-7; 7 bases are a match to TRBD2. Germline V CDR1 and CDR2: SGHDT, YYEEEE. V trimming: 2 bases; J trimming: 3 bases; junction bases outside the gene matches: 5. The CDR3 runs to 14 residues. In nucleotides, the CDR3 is TGTGCCAGCAGCTTACGGCGGGGGATCTACGAGCAGTACTTC. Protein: CASSLRRGIYEQYF.

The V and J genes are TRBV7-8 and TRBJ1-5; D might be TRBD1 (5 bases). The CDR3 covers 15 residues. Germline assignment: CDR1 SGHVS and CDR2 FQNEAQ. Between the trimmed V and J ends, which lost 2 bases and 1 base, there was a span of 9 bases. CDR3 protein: CASSLWGESNQPQHF. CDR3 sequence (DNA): TGTGCCAGCAGCTTATGGGGCGAGAGCAATCAGCCCCAGCATTTT. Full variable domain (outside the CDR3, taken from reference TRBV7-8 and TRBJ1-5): GAGVSQSPRYKVAKRGQDVALRCDPISGHVSLFWYQQALGQGPEFLTYFQNEAQLDKSGLPSDRFFAERPEGSVSTLKIQRTQQEDSAVYLCASSLWGESNQPQHFGDGTRLSIL.

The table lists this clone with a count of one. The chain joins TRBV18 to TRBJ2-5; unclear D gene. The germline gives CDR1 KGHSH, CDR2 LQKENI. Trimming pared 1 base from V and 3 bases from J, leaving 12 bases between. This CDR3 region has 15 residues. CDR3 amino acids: CASSPLLSREETQYF. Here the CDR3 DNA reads TGTGCCAGCTCACCACTTCTATCCCGGGAAGAGACCCAGTACTTC.

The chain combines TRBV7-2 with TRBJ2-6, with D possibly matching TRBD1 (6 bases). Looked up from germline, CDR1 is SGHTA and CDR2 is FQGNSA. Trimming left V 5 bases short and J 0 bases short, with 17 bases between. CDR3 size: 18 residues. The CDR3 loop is CASSLNRALSSGANVLTF. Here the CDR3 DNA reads TGTGCCAGCAGCCTAAACAGGGCCCTAAGCTCTGGGGCCAACGTCCTGACTTTC.

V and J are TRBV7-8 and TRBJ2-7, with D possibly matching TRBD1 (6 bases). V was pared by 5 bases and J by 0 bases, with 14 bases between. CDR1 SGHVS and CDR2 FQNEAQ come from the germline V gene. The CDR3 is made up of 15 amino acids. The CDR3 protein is CASSAGQTFSYEQYF. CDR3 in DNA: TGTGCCAGCAGCGCCGGACAGACGTTCTCCTACGAGCAGTACTTC.

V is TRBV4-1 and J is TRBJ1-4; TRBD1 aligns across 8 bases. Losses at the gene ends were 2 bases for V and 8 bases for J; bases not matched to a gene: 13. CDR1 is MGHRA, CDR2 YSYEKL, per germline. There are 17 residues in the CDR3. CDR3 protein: CASSQPRQGSREEKLFF. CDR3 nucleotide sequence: TGCGCCAGCAGCCAACCACGACAGGGGAGTAGGGAGGAAAAACTGTTTTTT.

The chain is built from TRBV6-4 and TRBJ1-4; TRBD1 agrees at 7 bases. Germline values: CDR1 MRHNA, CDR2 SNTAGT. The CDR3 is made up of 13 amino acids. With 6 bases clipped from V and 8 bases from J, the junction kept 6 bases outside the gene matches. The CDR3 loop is CASSRDRGEKLFF. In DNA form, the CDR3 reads TGTGCCAGCAGCCGGGACAGAGGGGAAAAACTGTTTTTT.

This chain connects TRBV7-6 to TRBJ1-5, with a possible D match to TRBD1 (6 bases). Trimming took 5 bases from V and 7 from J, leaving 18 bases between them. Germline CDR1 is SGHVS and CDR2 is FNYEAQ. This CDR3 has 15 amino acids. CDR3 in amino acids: CASSLEGGPEQPQHF. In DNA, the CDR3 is TGTGCCAGCAGCCTAGAGGGGGGGCCGGAACAGCCCCAGCATTTT.

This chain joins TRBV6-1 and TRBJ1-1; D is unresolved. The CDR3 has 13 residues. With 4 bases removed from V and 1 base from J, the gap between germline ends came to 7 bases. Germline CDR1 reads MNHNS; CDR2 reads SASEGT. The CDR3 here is CASSVQENTEAFF. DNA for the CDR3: TGTGCCAGCAGTGTTCAGGAGAACACTGAAGCTTTCTTT.

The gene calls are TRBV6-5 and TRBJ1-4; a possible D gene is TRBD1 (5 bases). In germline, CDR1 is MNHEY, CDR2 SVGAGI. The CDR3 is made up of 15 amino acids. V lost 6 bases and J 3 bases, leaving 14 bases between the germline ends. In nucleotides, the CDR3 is TGTGCCAGCAGAAGCACCGGGACTTCTAATGAAAAACTGTTTTTT. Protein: CASRSTGTSNEKLFF.

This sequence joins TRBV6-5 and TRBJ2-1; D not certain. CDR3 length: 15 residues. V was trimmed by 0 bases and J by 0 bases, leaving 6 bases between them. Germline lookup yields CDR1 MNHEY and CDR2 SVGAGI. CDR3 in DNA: TGTGCCAGCAGTTACTCGCACAGCTCCTACAATGAGCAGTTCTTC. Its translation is CASSYSHSSYNEQFF.

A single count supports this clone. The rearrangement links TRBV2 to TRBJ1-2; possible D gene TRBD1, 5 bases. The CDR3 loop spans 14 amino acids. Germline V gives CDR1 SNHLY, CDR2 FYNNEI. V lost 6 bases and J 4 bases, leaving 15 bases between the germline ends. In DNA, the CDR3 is TGTGCCAGCAGCCTTCGAGGAGGGGCCTATGGCTACACCTTC. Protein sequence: CASSLRGGAYGYTF.

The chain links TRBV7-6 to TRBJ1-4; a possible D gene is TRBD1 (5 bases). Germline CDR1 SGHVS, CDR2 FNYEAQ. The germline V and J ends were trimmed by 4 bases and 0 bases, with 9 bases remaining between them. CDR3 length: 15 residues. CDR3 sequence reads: CASSSRTTTNEKLFF. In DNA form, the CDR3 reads TGTGCCAGCAGCTCAAGGACAACAACTAATGAAAAACTGTTTTTT.

The CDR3 loop is CASSEFSSGASGDTQYF. The CDR3 nucleotides are TGTGCCAGCAGTGAATTCTCTAGCGGGGCCAGTGGGGATACGCAGTATTTT. The V call is TRBV25-1, the J call TRBJ2-3; 9 positions agree with TRBD2. The CDR3 is 17 residues long. The V gene end was trimmed by 1 base and the J gene end by 6 bases; junction bases not matched to a gene: 11. CDR1 and CDR2 (germline): MGHDK, SYGVNS.

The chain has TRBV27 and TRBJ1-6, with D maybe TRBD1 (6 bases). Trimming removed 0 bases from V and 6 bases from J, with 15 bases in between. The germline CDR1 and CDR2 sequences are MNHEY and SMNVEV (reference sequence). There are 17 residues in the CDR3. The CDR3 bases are TGTGCCAGCAGTTTATCGATAACAGGGTGGGGTAATTCACCCCTCCACTTT. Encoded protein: CASSLSITGWGNSPLHF.

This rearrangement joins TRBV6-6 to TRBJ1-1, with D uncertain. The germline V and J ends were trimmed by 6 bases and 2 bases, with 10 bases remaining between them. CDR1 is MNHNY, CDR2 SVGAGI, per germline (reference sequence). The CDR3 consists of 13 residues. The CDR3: CASSPGYNTEAFF. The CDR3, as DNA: TGTGCCAGCAGCCCCGGTTATAACACTGAAGCTTTCTTT.